A selection of T cell receptor beta chains follows, all from one sample in a study of shared clonotypes between healthy human individuals. TCRdb keeps only in-frame clones here, not all; method: immunoSEQ multiplex PCR. This sample has around 2.1 million clones, with about 93% found just once. The material sequenced was naive CD8+ T cells from PBMCs. The receptors were gathered from a man aged 18 to 30 in good health. Some clones in this sample may be carry-over from other donors' samples. Both conserved end residues are part of each CDR3. A D gene is named only where the DNA matches it firmly. Expanded clones are given a class, and other clones once, few, many or no size at all.

TRBD2 | NA | TRBJ2-3 | TRBV27 | TGTGCCAGCAGTTTCAGCGGGAGGATAACAGATACGCAGTATTTT | CASSFSGRITDTQYF
NA | NA | TRBJ2-2 | TRBV7-3 | TGTGCCAGCAGCTTAAATCCAAGCGCGGTGCCCGGGGAGCTGTTTTTT | CASSLNPSAVPGELFF
TRBD2 | NA | TRBJ2-1 | TRBV5-8 | TGTGCCAGCAGCTTTGCAACTAGCGAAAACTACAATGAGCAGTTCTTC | CASSFATSENYNEQFF
NA | NA | TRBJ1-5 | TRBV19 | TGTGCCAGTAGGATGGGGGCCCAGCCCCAGCATTTT | CASRMGAQPQHF
NA | NA | TRBJ1-3 | TRBV11-2 | TGTGCCAGCAGCTTTCGTAGCGCATGGGGCGACACCATATATTTT | CASSFRSAWGDTIYF
NA | NA | TRBJ1-1 | TRBV5-1 | TGCGCCAGCAGCTTGAATCAGGGAACCAGACTTCTAAAGAACACTGAAGCTTTCTTT | CASSLNQGTRLLKNTEAFF
NA | NA | TRBJ2-1 | TRBV7-9 | TGTGCCAGCAGCTTAGGGGACACTGAGCAGTTCTTC | CASSLGDTEQFF
NA | NA | TRBJ1-5 | TRBV27 | TGTGCCAGCAGTTGGGGTATTTCGAGTCAGCCCCAGCATTTT | CASSWGISSQPQHF
NA | NA | TRBJ1-1 | TRBV4-1 | TGCGCCAGCAGCCAAGACTTTGGGATGAACACTGAAGCTTTCTTT | CASSQDFGMNTEAFF
TRBD1 | NA | TRBJ1-6 | TRBV30 | TGTGCCTGGAGTGTACAGGGGTCCTATAATTCACCCCTCCACTTT | CAWSVQGSYNSPLHF
TRBD1 | NA | TRBJ2-7 | TRBV27 | TGTGCCAGCAGTTTATCGACGGGGACAGGGATGTACGAGCAGTACTTC | CASSLSTGTGMYEQYF
TRBD1 | NA | TRBJ2-1 | TRBV27 | TGTGCCAGCAGCCTCCGGTCGACAGGGAGCAATGAGCAGTTCTTC | CASSLRSTGSNEQFF
TRBD1 | NA | TRBJ2-7 | TRBV14 | TGTGCCAGCAGTCCTTTCAGGGGACAGTTCTACGAGCAGTACTTC | CASSPFRGQFYEQYF
TRBD2 | NA | TRBJ2-3 | TRBV5-1 | TGCGCCAGCAGCCGGGGCGGGAGAGCTCTGGATACGCAGTATTTT | CASSRGGRALDTQYF
TRBD2 | NA | TRBJ2-3 | TRBV2 | TGTGCCGGCGGACTAGCGGATCCAGATACGCAGTATTTT | CAGGLADPDTQYF
NA | NA | TRBJ2-1 | TRBV7-8 | TGTGCCAGCAGCTTAAGCACTGAGAAGATCTTC | CASSLSTEKIF
NA | few | TRBJ1-1 | TRBV30 | TGTGCCTGGGCCCCCCTTGGGCTAAACACTGAAGCTTTCTTT | CAWAPLGLNTEAFF
NA | NA | TRBJ2-7 | TRBV5-6 | TGTGCCAGCAGCTTCGGTGGATCCTACGAGCAGTACTTC | CASSFGGSYEQYF
TRBD2 | NA | TRBJ2-7 | TRBV11-2 | TGTGCCAGCAGCTTTGATAGCGGGAGATACGAGCAGTACTTC | CASSFDSGRYEQYF
NA | once | TRBJ1-1 | TRBV7-8 | TGTGCCAGCAGCCGATCGGGACGGCCGAACACTGAAGCTTTCTTT | CASSRSGRPNTEAFF
NA | NA | TRBJ1-3 | TRBV4-1 | TGCGCCAGCAGCCACCCGTGGACAGCGACCGGAAACACCATATATTTT | CASSHPWTATGNTIYF
NA | NA | TRBJ2-7 | TRBV27 | TGTGCCAGCAGCCCGACCAGGGGGGCCTACGAGCAGTACTTC | CASSPTRGAYEQYF
NA | once | TRBJ2-5 | TRBV6-1 | TGTGCCAGCTCCTGGGGGGACAAACCGGAGACCCAGTACTTC | CASSWGDKPETQYF
TRBD2 | NA | TRBJ2-5 | TRBV6-1 | TGTGCCACCACCAGCCGCGGGAGTAAAGAGACCCAGTACTTC | CATTSRGSKETQYF
NA | once | TRBJ1-2 | TRBV7-9 | TGTGCCAGCAGCTTAGTTGAGGATGGCTATGGCTACACCTTC | CASSLVEDGYGYTF
TRBD1 | NA | TRBJ2-1 | TRBV10-3 | TGTGCCATCAGCCAGGTTAAGACAGGGCGCGACAATGAGCAGTTCTTC | CAISQVKTGRDNEQFF
NA | NA | TRBJ1-1 | TRBV6-1 | TGTGCCAGCAGTGAAAGCTCCCGGGGCGGCACTGAAGCTTTCTTT | CASSESSRGGTEAFF
TRBD1 | NA | TRBJ2-1 | TRBV7-9 | TGTGCCAGCAGCCCCGTCCTGGGACAGCCAAACAATGAGCAGTTCTTC | CASSPVLGQPNNEQFF
TRBD1 | NA | TRBJ2-7 | TRBV19 | TGTGCCAGTAGATTAAGGGACAGGGTTGTCGAGCAGTACTTC | CASRLRDRVVEQYF
NA | NA | TRBJ1-2 | TRBV10-2 | TGCGCCAGCAGTGAGACTCGAGGGCTGAGCTTCTATGGCTACACCTTC | CASSETRGLSFYGYTF
NA | NA | TRBJ2-7 | TRBV9 | TGTGCCAGCAGCGTAGGCGACAGAATTCCCCAGGAGCAGTACTTC | CASSVGDRIPQEQYF
NA | NA | TRBJ2-2 | TRBV5-8 | TGTGCCAGCAGCTTGCCTGGGAATACCGGGGAGCTGTTTTTT | CASSLPGNTGELFF
NA | NA | TRBJ1-4 | TRBV5-8 | TGTGCCAGCAGCCGACTGGACATAACAACTAATGAAAAACTGTTTTTT | CASSRLDITTNEKLFF
TRBD2 | NA | TRBJ2-1 | TRBV5-8 | TGTGCCAGCAGCTCTCTGACTAGCGTATACAATGAGCAGTTCTTC | CASSSLTSVYNEQFF
NA | NA | TRBJ2-7 | TRBV9 | TGTGCCAGCAGCGTAGAGGTCTTAGGGGAGCAGTACTTC | CASSVEVLGEQYF
NA | NA | TRBJ2-1 | TRBV9 | TGTGCCAGCAGCGTGGCGGGATCTCACAATGAGCAGTTCTTC | CASSVAGSHNEQFF
TRBD1 | few | TRBJ1-1 | TRBV4-1 | TGCGCCAGCAGCCAAGGGACAGGGGGCAACACTGAAGCTTTCTTT | CASSQGTGGNTEAFF
NA | NA | TRBJ2-5 | TRBV7-9 | TGTGCCAGCAGCCAAGCGGTTCCCCAAGAGACCCAGTACTTC | CASSQAVPQETQYF
NA | NA | TRBJ1-2 | TRBV7-3 | TGTGCCAGCAGTCCTACCCCGGGAGCTCCGAATGGCTACACCTTT | CASSPTPGAPNGYTF
NA | NA | TRBJ1-3 | TRBV9 | TGTGCCAGCAGCGGATTCCAGGGAGTCCCGGGAAACACCATATATTTT | CASSGFQGVPGNTIYF
NA | NA | TRBJ2-2 | TRBV7-9 | TGTGCCAGCAGCTCCACCCTCCGATCCACGAACACCGGGGAGCTGTTTTTT | CASSSTLRSTNTGELFF
NA | NA | TRBJ2-7 | TRBV11-2 | TGTGCCAGCAGCGCTTATACAGGATCCTACGAGCAGTACTTC | CASSAYTGSYEQYF
NA | NA | TRBJ1-2 | TRBV21-1 | TGTGCCAGCAGCAAACGACCCATTACTAACTATGGCTACACCTTC | CASSKRPITNYGYTF
NA | once | TRBJ2-3 | TRBV10-3 | TGTGCCACCGGAAGTGGCTCCAGACAGACTAGCACAGATACGCAGTATTTT | CATGSGSRQTSTDTQYF
NA | once | TRBJ1-5 | TRBV28 | TGTGCCAGCAGTCCCCGTTACTCCGACAGAAATCAGCCCCAGCATTTT | CASSPRYSDRNQPQHF
TRBD1 | NA | TRBJ2-7 | TRBV11-2 | TGTGCCAGCAGCTCCCGGGACAGGGGATCCTACGAGCAGTACTTC | CASSSRDRGSYEQYF
NA | NA | TRBJ2-7 | TRBV2 | TGTGCCAGCAGTGAAGCGCTTGGGGGGAACTACGAGCAGTACTTC | CASSEALGGNYEQYF
NA | NA | TRBJ2-7 | TRBV4-1 | TGCGCCAGCAGCCAAGATGGGAGTCCCAGCTCCTACGAGCAGTACTTC | CASSQDGSPSSYEQYF
NA | NA | TRBJ2-5 | TRBV27 | TGTGCCAGCAGTCCTGTCAGGGGAGGAGAGACCCAGTACTTC | CASSPVRGGETQYF
NA | once | TRBJ2-7 | TRBV7-7 | TGTGCCAGCAGCCCAAACCGGGACACGGATAGTTACGAGCAGTACTTC | CASSPNRDTDSYEQYF
NA | NA | TRBJ1-2 | TRBV7-9 | TGTGCCAGCAGCTTGTCCCGGGGGGAAGATGGCTACACCTTC | CASSLSRGEDGYTF
NA | NA | TRBJ1-2 | TRBV19 | TGTGCCAGTAGCTTACCGGGACAATCCTATGGCTACACCTTC | CASSLPGQSYGYTF
NA | NA | TRBJ1-1 | TRBV4-1 | TGCGCCAGCAGCAGGGGGACTGAAGCTTTCTTT | CASSRGTEAFF
NA | NA | TRBJ2-7 | TRBV11-2 | TGTGCCAGCAGCGTAGGCTTAGCTTTACTCTCCTACGAGCAGTACTTC | CASSVGLALLSYEQYF
NA | NA | TRBJ2-1 | TRBV27 | TGTGCCAGCAGTCTCCCTCGACGGGAAGTCTCCTACAATGAGCAGTTCTTC | CASSLPRREVSYNEQFF
NA | once | TRBJ2-1 | TRBV5-1 | TGCGCCACCTCCATCTTCGGGCCCCGGGATGAGCAGTTCTTC | CATSIFGPRDEQFF
NA | NA | TRBJ1-2 | TRBV29-1 | TGCAGCGTCGCCGGACTTGAGGCCTATGGCTACACCTTC | CSVAGLEAYGYTF